The 25 T cell receptor beta chains presented below share a single source sample, sequenced in a study of siplizumab effects on memory and regulatory T cells. Sequencing used immunoSEQ multiplex PCR; TCRdb keeps in-frame clones, though not all of them. The sample comprises approximately 100,000 clones, 93% of which are singletons, and approximately 0.58% rests with the top ten. The sequencing input was Tregs sorted from blood. These TCRs come from a human donor in good health.

The chain couples TRBV5-4 to TRBJ2-6; D is ambiguous. The V gene lost 0 bases and the J gene lost 4 bases, with 8 bases spanning the gap. The length of the CDR3 is 15 residues. CDR1 is SGHNT, CDR2 YYREEE, per germline (reference sequence). CDR3 residues: CASSLVWSGANVLTF. CDR3 sequence (DNA): TGTGCCAGCAGCTTGGTGTGGTCGGGGGCCAACGTCCTGACTTTC. The full variable domain, completed using reference TRBV5-4 and TRBJ2-6, is ETGVTQSPTHLIKTRGQQVTLRCSSQSGHNTVSWYQQALGQGPQFIFQYYREEENGRGNFPPRFSGLQFPNYSSELNVNALELDDSALYLCASSLVWSGANVLTFGAGSRLTVL.

This clone was seen only once. The gene calls are TRBV19 and TRBJ1-5; D is unclear. CDR1 and CDR2 from the germline V gene are LNHDA and SQIVND (reference sequence). CDR3 length: 16 amino acids. Trimming left V 0 bases short and J 6 bases short, with 15 bases between. This CDR3 reads CASSIEGNGLSQPQHF. The CDR3 DNA reads as TGTGCCAGTAGTATAGAGGGGAATGGCTTGAGTCAGCCCCAGCATTTT.

J is TRBJ1-2 and V is TRBV30; 9 bases fit TRBD1. Trimming cost V 0 bases and J 4 bases; bases outside gene matches: 9. This CDR3 region has 16 residues. CDR1 GTSNPN and CDR2 SVGIG come from the germline V gene (reference sequence). The chain's CDR3 is CAWSVPRDRETYGYTF. CDR3 DNA sequence: TGTGCCTGGAGTGTACCAAGGGACAGGGAAACCTATGGCTACACCTTC.

V usage is TRBV5-1 and J usage is TRBJ2-2, with D possibly called TRBD1 or TRBD2 (5 bases each). The CDR3 extends over 16 amino acids. From germline, CDR1 is SGHRS and CDR2 YFSETQ. V was trimmed by 4 bases and J by 7 bases, leaving 20 bases between them. In nucleotides, the CDR3 is TGCGCCAGCAGCGGGACGGCTCGGGCCGACGGCGGGGAGCTGTTTTTT. Translated: CASSGTARADGGELFF.

The V and J genes are TRBV11-3 and TRBJ2-3; tentative D call: TRBD2 (6 bases). The CDR3 has 15 residues. The V gene lost 6 bases and the J gene lost 4 bases, with 17 bases spanning the gap. The V gene's germline CDR1 is SGHNT and CDR2 YENEEA. CDR3 nucleotide sequence: TGTGCCAGCAGAGGATATGGGGGGAGTGCAGATACGCAGTATTTT. Translation gives CASRGYGGSADTQYF.

The chain links TRBV7-2 to TRBJ1-1; no clear D gene. Germline V gene sequence: CDR1 SGHTA, CDR2 FQGNSA. Trimming pared 1 base from V and 5 bases from J, leaving 11 bases between. The CDR3 covers 14 residues. The CDR3 DNA sequence: TGTGCCAGCAGCTTAGTCCCGACGTGGACTGAAGCTTTCTTT. It encodes CASSLVPTWTEAFF.

V and J are TRBV25-1 and TRBJ1-4; unclear D gene. CDR3 length equals 11 residues. Between the trimmed V and J ends, which lost 5 bases and 6 bases, there was a span of 4 bases. Germline V CDR1 and CDR2: MGHDK, SYGVNS. The DNA of the CDR3 is TGTGCCAGCAGTCTACATGAAAAACTGTTTTTT. Amino acids: CASSLHEKLFF.

J is TRBJ1-3 and V is TRBV30, with a possible D match to TRBD1 (5 bases). The germline V and J ends were trimmed by 2 bases and 4 bases, with 18 bases remaining between them. The CDR3 is made up of 16 amino acids. Germline V gene lookup returns CDR1 GTSNPN and CDR2 SVGIG (reference sequence). The CDR3, as DNA: TGTGCCTGGAGTTACTGGGGCAAGAGCGGAGGAAACACCATATATTTT. This translates into CAWSYWGKSGGNTIYF.

The chain uses TRBV11-2 and TRBJ2-7; maybe TRBD1 (5 bases). CDR3 size: 15 residues. The V end lost 1 base, the J end lost 1 base, and 11 bases lay between the germline ends. Germline lookup yields CDR1 SGHAT and CDR2 FQNNGV. In DNA, the CDR3 is TGTGCCAGCAGCTTAGGACAGCCGAAGTCCTACGAGCAGTACTTC. Translation: CASSLGQPKSYEQYF.

The CDR3 bases are TGTGCCATCAGCAAAAGGACTAGCGGGGGAACTTTCCAAGAGACCCAGTACTTC. Translated: CAISKRTSGGTFQETQYF. The J gene is TRBJ2-5, the V gene TRBV10-3; TRBD2 matches 13 bases. Unmatched junction bases numbered 11, after V lost 6 bases and J lost 1 base. The germline V gene has CDR1 ENHRY and CDR2 SYGVKD. The CDR3 consists of 18 residues.

This chain joins TRBV5-4 and TRBJ2-3; 8 nucleotides agree with TRBD2. After removal of 4 bases from V and 0 bases from J, the junction contained 10 bases not matched to a gene. In germline, CDR1 is SGHNT, CDR2 YYREEE (reference sequence). The CDR3 consists of 17 residues. The CDR3 region has the DNA TGTGCCAGCAGCCGGGAGGGATGGGGGGAGAGCACAGATACGCAGTATTTT. Protein: CASSREGWGESTDTQYF.

The chain has TRBV5-1 and TRBJ2-3; D tentatively reads TRBD1 or TRBD2 (6 bases each). Between the trimmed V and J ends, which lost 0 bases and 1 base, there was a span of 18 bases. Per the germline V gene, CDR1 is SGHRS and CDR2 is YFSETQ. The length of the CDR3 is 18 residues. CDR3 DNA sequence: TGCGCCAGCAGCTTGGACCCGGGGGCGGGACGGGGCACAGATACGCAGTATTTT. This codes for CASSLDPGAGRGTDTQYF.

V gene TRBV11-2 combines with J gene TRBJ2-1; 9 bases line up with TRBD1. This CDR3 has 19 amino acids. Germline V gives CDR1 SGHAT, CDR2 FQNNGV. J gave up 4 bases and V 0 bases, and 13 bases lay outside the gene matches. CDR3 sequence reads: CASSLEWPPRDREYNEQFF. The CDR3 coding sequence is TGTGCCAGCAGCTTAGAATGGCCACCCCGGGACAGGGAGTACAATGAGCAGTTCTTC. The whole variable domain, remainder taken from reference TRBV11-2 and TRBJ2-1, is EAGVAQSPRYKIIEKRQSVAFWCNPISGHATLYWYQQILGQGPKLLIQFQNNGVVDDSQLPKDRFSAERLKGVDSTLKIQPAKLEDSAVYLCASSLEWPPRDREYNEQFFGPGTRLTVL.

Concerning this clone: The junction departs from the called germline gene at one end, perhaps through a read error. This chain connects TRBV7-9 to TRBJ2-2; maybe TRBD2 (5 bases). This CDR3 has 15 residues. Germline lookup yields CDR1 SEHNR and CDR2 FQNEAQ (reference sequence). The CDR3, as DNA: TGTGCCAGCAGCACCGGGGTTCCGAACGCCGGGGAGCTGTTTTTT. It specifies CASSTGVPNAGELFF.

The CDR3 region has the DNA TGCGCCAGCAGCCTGGACAGGGTAGGATCACCCCTCCACTTT. This sequence encodes CASSLDRVGSPLHF. The chain couples TRBV5-1 to TRBJ1-6; 8 bases agree with TRBD1. Trimming cost V 4 bases and J 10 bases; bases outside gene matches: 7. The CDR3 totals 14 residues. The germline gives CDR1 SGHRS, CDR2 YFSETQ.

The J gene is TRBJ2-7, the V gene TRBV5-1, with TRBD2 matching 15 bases. The CDR3 is 15 residues long. Trimming at V came to 3 bases and at J to 5 bases, leaving 3 bases not matched to a gene. Germline loops: CDR1 SGHRS, CDR2 YFSETQ. The CDR3 DNA follows: TGCGCCAGCAGCTCCGGACTAGCGGGGGGGCACGAGCAGTACTTC. It specifies CASSSGLAGGHEQYF.

The chain links TRBV6-5 to TRBJ1-1; 7 bases map to TRBD1. The trim removed 6 bases at V and 2 bases at J, leaving 6 bases unmatched. This CDR3 has 14 amino acids. The V gene's germline CDR1 is MNHEY and CDR2 SVGAGI. The CDR3 reads CASRSTGANTEAFF. CDR3 in DNA: TGTGCCAGCAGAAGTACAGGGGCTAACACTGAAGCTTTCTTT.

The chain couples TRBV18 to TRBJ1-1; 7 bases line up with TRBD1. The CDR3 runs to 13 residues. Losses at the gene ends were 5 bases for V and 6 bases for J; bases not matched to a gene: 6. From germline, CDR1 is KGHSH and CDR2 LQKENI. CDR3 nucleotide sequence: TGTGCCAGCTCAGCAACAGGGGTCCCTGAAGCTTTCTTT. As protein: CASSATGVPEAFF.

The chain employs TRBV5-6 and TRBJ2-2; 11 bases are a match to TRBD2. CDR1 is SGHDT and CDR2 is YYEEEE in the germline V gene. The ends lost 4 bases at V and 1 base at J; junction bases unmatched: 6. This CDR3 contains 17 residues. The CDR3 spells CASSRTSGYRNTGELFF. The DNA of the CDR3 is TGTGCCAGCAGCCGGACTAGCGGGTACCGGAACACCGGGGAGCTGTTTTTT.

The V call is TRBV7-8, the J call TRBJ1-2, with D possibly being TRBD1 (5 bases). This CDR3 is built from 13 residues. CDR1 and CDR2 from the germline V gene are SGHVS and FQNEAQ. V was clipped by 7 bases and J by 4 bases, with 13 bases between them. The chain's CDR3 is CASTFGTVYGYTF. The CDR3 DNA reads TGTGCCAGCACCTTCGGGACGGTCTATGGCTACACCTTC.

The rearrangement uses TRBV6-5 and TRBJ2-3; TRBD1 might be the D (5 bases). CDR3 length: 15 amino acids. Looked up from germline, CDR1 is MNHEY and CDR2 is SVGAGI. V was trimmed by 5 bases and J by 2 bases, leaving 14 bases between them. The CDR3 reads CASSRLGRATDTQYF. As DNA, the CDR3 is TGTGCCAGCAGTCGACTCGGCAGGGCCACAGATACGCAGTATTTT.

The chain couples TRBV5-1 to TRBJ2-5; D ambiguous. V lost 4 bases and J 0 bases, leaving 7 bases between the germline ends. This CDR3 has 13 amino acids. CDR1 SGHRS and CDR2 YFSETQ come from the germline V gene. CDR3 coding DNA: TGCGCCAGCAGCCCACGGTACCAAGAGACCCAGTACTTC. It codes for CASSPRYQETQYF.

The rearrangement uses TRBV11-2 and TRBJ2-1, with D perhaps matching TRBD2 (5 bases). The V gene lost 7 bases and the J gene lost 3 bases, with 16 bases spanning the gap. This CDR3 comprises 15 residues. The germline gives CDR1 SGHAT, CDR2 FQNNGV. DNA for the CDR3: TGTGCCAGCACCGTTTGGGAGAGGGACTACAATGAGCAGTTCTTC. Translated: CASTVWERDYNEQFF.

The rearrangement uses TRBV9 and TRBJ2-2, with 13 bases that match TRBD2. Trimming cost V 0 bases and J 6 bases; bases outside gene matches: 14. Germline V gives CDR1 SGDLS, CDR2 YYNGEE. This CDR3 is built from 20 residues. The CDR3 coding sequence is TGTGCCAGCAGCGTAGTTGGGACTAGCGGGGCTTTGTTGTTCGCCGGGGAGCTGTTTTTT. This translates into CASSVVGTSGALLFAGELFF.

This chain joins TRBV5-4 and TRBJ1-2; 7 bases map to TRBD1. Looked up from germline, CDR1 is SGHNT and CDR2 is YYREEE (reference sequence). Trimming removed 4 bases from V and 0 bases from J; junction bases left unmatched: 6. This CDR3 contains 15 residues. This CDR3 reads CASSPRDRPNYGYTF. In DNA form, the CDR3 reads TGTGCCAGCAGCCCGAGGGACAGACCTAACTATGGCTACACCTTC.